Below, 20 T cell receptor beta chains from the same sample are listed, as sequenced in a study of identical twins. TCRdb reanalysed the 5' RACE reads using MiXCR and keeps one entry per CDR3 protein. This sample has just under 650,000 distinct CDR3 sequences, with about 7% found just once. The same data also went into a second study, on yellow fever vaccine responses in identical twins.

Input material: PBMCs. The receptors stem from a woman between 18 and 29 years old in good health.

This clonotype has more than one count but fewer than ten. The chain has TRBV28 and TRBJ2-1; tentative D call: TRBD2 (6 bases). Per germline, CDR1 MDHEN and CDR2 SYDVKM. Trimming removed 3 bases from V and 4 bases from J, with 10 bases in between. The CDR3 length is 14 residues. The DNA for the CDR3 is TGTGCCAGCAGTTTCGTGGAGGGGTACAATGAGCAGTTCTTC. Amino acids: CASSFVEGYNEQFF. Supplemented by reference TRBV28 and TRBJ2-1, the full variable domain reads DVKVTQSSRYLVKRTGEKVFLECVQDMDHENMFWYRQDPGLGLRLIYFSYDVKMKEKGDIPEGYSVSREKKERFSLILESASTNQTSMYLCASSFVEGYNEQFFGPGTRLTVL.

This clonotype was observed a handful of times. V is TRBV3-1 and J is TRBJ1-2; possible D gene TRBD1, 6 bases. Deletions cut 1 base from V and 4 bases from J, with 7 bases between. Germline values: CDR1 LGHDT, CDR2 YNNKEL (reference sequence). The CDR3 covers 13 residues. The CDR3 DNA is TGTGCCAGCAGCCAAGTGGACAGCTATGGCTACACCTTC. Amino acid sequence: CASSQVDSYGYTF.

This clonotype occurred many times. This chain links TRBV5-5 with TRBJ2-1, with D tentatively TRBD2 (6 bases). This CDR3 region has 14 residues. Trimming removed 9 bases from V and 2 bases from J, with 15 bases in between. Germline V lookup: CDR1 SGHKS, CDR2 YYEKEE (reference sequence). CDR3 protein: CATPETGAYNEQFF. CDR3 nucleotides: TGTGCCACCCCCGAGACGGGGGCCTACAATGAGCAGTTCTTC.

This clonotype was seen ten or more times. This sequence joins TRBV20-1 and TRBJ2-3; 7 nucleotides line up with TRBD1. CDR1 DFQATT and CDR2 SNEGSKA come from the germline V gene (reference sequence). The CDR3 covers 13 residues. J lost 8 bases, V lost 7 bases, and 12 bases had no gene match. CDR3 in amino acids: CSVSGQTSRTQYF. The CDR3 coding sequence is TGCAGTGTGTCGGGACAGACCTCTCGTACGCAGTATTTT.

In this sample, this clonotype turned up a few times. CDR3 region: CASSLWGGSEPQHF. The CDR3 DNA sequence: TGTGCCAGCAGCTTATGGGGCGGGAGCGAGCCCCAGCATTTT. This chain links TRBV7-9 with TRBJ1-5; TRBD1 might be the D (5 bases). This CDR3 has 14 residues. The V end lost 2 bases, the J end lost 8 bases, and 13 bases lay between the germline ends. Looked up from germline, CDR1 is SEHNR and CDR2 is FQNEAQ (reference sequence). Variable domain in full (rest from reference TRBV7-9 and TRBJ1-5): DTGVSQNPRHKITKRGQNVTFRCDPISEHNRLYWYRQTLGQGPEFLTYFQNEAQLEKSRLLSDRFSAERPKGSFSTLEIQRTEQGDSAMYLCASSLWGGSEPQHFGDGTRLSIL.

This clonotype was seen more than once but under ten times. The chain employs TRBV9 and TRBJ2-5; D unclear. V was pared by 0 bases and J by 1 base, with 7 bases between. CDR3 length: 14 amino acids. Looked up from germline, CDR1 is SGDLS and CDR2 is YYNGEE. CDR3 coding DNA: TGTGCCAGCAGCGTAGGCTCTCTCCAAGAGACCCAGTACTTC. As protein: CASSVGSLQETQYF.

The chain combines TRBV20-1 with TRBJ2-3; weak D call: TRBD2 (5 bases). The V and J ends lost 0 bases and 9 bases respectively, with 13 bases between them. Germline V gene lookup returns CDR1 DFQATT and CDR2 SNEGSKA (reference sequence). The CDR3 is made up of 13 amino acids. In DNA, the CDR3 is TGCAGTGCTAGAGATAATTCCCGAGGGACGCAGTATTTT. It specifies CSARDNSRGTQYF.

This clonotype has just a few counts. V is TRBV12-3 or TRBV12-4 and J is TRBJ1-1; possible D gene TRBD1, 6 bases. The CDR3 contains 13 residues. V was trimmed by 5 bases and J by 11 bases, leaving 18 bases between them. The DNA for the CDR3 is TGTGCCAGCAGTCCTTTCGGGGGGGGCGATGCTTTCTTT. Amino acids: CASSPFGGGDAFF.

In this sample, this clonotype turned up many times. The rearrangement links TRBV5-1 to TRBJ2-5; the D gene is possibly TRBD1 (6 bases). The ends were cut back, 0 bases at V and 5 bases at J, with 11 bases in the middle. This CDR3 spans 14 amino acids. Germline V gives CDR1 SGHRS, CDR2 YFSETQ. The CDR3 DNA reads TGCGCCAGCAGCTTGGTGCAGGGGTTGGAGACCCAGTACTTC. Its protein product is CASSLVQGLETQYF.

This chain uses TRBV29-1 with TRBJ1-4, with 8 nucleotides matching TRBD1. Germline CDR1 is SQVTM and CDR2 is ANQGSEA. The V and J ends lost 6 bases and 8 bases, in that order; junction bases with no gene match: 8. The CDR3 consists of 13 residues. The DNA for the CDR3 is TGCAGCGTGCGATGGACAGGGAAAGAAAAACTGTTTTTT. Amino acids: CSVRWTGKEKLFF.

This clonotype was seen a handful of times. The chain links TRBV20-1 to TRBJ2-1, with 9 bases identical to TRBD2. The CDR3 extends over 14 amino acids. Per the germline V gene, CDR1 is DFQATT and CDR2 is SNEGSKA (reference sequence). The V gene end was trimmed by 3 bases and the J gene end by 4 bases; junction bases not matched to a gene: 4. The CDR3 sequence: CSARGLARYNEQFF. In DNA, the CDR3 is TGCAGTGCTAGGGGACTAGCCCGATACAATGAGCAGTTCTTC.

The sample holds a few counts of this clonotype. The rearrangement joins TRBV24-1 to TRBJ1-1, with a weak D call TRBD1 (6 bases). Germline CDR1 KGHDR, CDR2 SFDVKD. The CDR3 has 18 residues. V lost 4 bases to trimming and J lost 0 bases, with 20 bases between them. CDR3 loop: CATSDSSWGPGMNTEAFF. DNA for the CDR3: TGTGCCACCAGTGACTCCTCTTGGGGGCCGGGTATGAACACTGAAGCTTTCTTT.

V usage is TRBV5-6 and J usage is TRBJ2-7; 9 bases are a match to TRBD1. This CDR3 spans 14 amino acids. Germline CDR1 SGHDT, CDR2 YYEEEE. V lost 4 bases and J lost 6; bases outside the gene matches: 8. The CDR3 DNA follows: TGTGCCAGCAGCCCCGGGACAGGGACCGGCGAGCAGTACGTC. This codes for CASSPGTGTGEQYV.

The chain has TRBV27 and TRBJ2-1, with 7 bases fitting TRBD2. The CDR3 has 15 amino acids. The germline gives CDR1 MNHEY, CDR2 SMNVEV (reference sequence). V lost 5 bases, J lost 4 bases, and 8 bases stayed unmatched. Here the CDR3 DNA reads TGTGCCAGCAGTCACCCCGGACTAGAGTACAATGAGCAGTTCTTC. This translates into CASSHPGLEYNEQFF.

This clonotype was counted between two and nine times. The rearrangement joins TRBV7-9 to TRBJ2-3, with TRBD2 identical over 8 bases. The germline V gene encodes CDR1 SEHNR and CDR2 FQNEAQ (reference sequence). The CDR3 has 16 residues. Trimming cost V 1 base and J 5 bases; bases outside gene matches: 8. In DNA form, the CDR3 reads TGTGCCAGCAGCTTAGTTGCGGGAGGTGAGGAAGATACGCAGTATTTT. As protein: CASSLVAGGEEDTQYF. Using reference TRBV7-9 and TRBJ2-3 for the parts outside the CDR3, the full variable domain is DTGVSQNPRHKITKRGQNVTFRCDPISEHNRLYWYRQTLGQGPEFLTYFQNEAQLEKSRLLSDRFSAERPKGSFSTLEIQRTEQGDSAMYLCASSLVAGGEEDTQYFGPGTRLTVL.

This clonotype was picked up a small number of times. The V call is TRBV29-1, the J call TRBJ2-5, with D possibly matching TRBD1 (6 bases). CDR3 length equals 12 residues. Trimming removed 6 bases at V and 5 bases at J, with 13 bases between. Germline loops: CDR1 SQVTM, CDR2 ANQGSEA. The CDR3 DNA follows: TGCAGCGTCGGTGGGGGCGGGGAGACCCAGTACTTC. This translates into CSVGGGGETQYF.

This clonotype turned up a few times. This chain links TRBV4-1 with TRBJ2-1; tentatively, D is TRBD1 (6 bases). Looked up from germline, CDR1 is MGHRA and CDR2 is YSYEKL. This CDR3 has 15 amino acids. V gave up 7 bases and J gave up 0 bases, with 13 bases separating them. CDR3 in amino acids: CASKKTGSSYNEQFF. In DNA, the CDR3 is TGCGCCAGCAAAAAAACAGGGAGCTCCTACAATGAGCAGTTCTTC.

The chain couples TRBV28 to TRBJ1-2; a weak D match, TRBD1 (6 bases). V lost 5 bases and J 6 bases, leaving 19 bases between the germline ends. This CDR3 region has 15 residues. Germline V gene data show CDR1 as MDHEN and CDR2 as SYDVKM. The CDR3 DNA is TGTGCCAGCAGTATCAATATACCCCAGGGGAATGGCTACACCTTC. It codes for CASSINIPQGNGYTF.

The chain links TRBV12-3 or TRBV12-4 to TRBJ1-4; 7 bases line up with TRBD1. The CDR3 sequence is 16 residues long. The V and J ends lost 6 bases and 0 bases, in that order; junction bases with no gene match: 7. The CDR3 region has the DNA TGTGCCAGCAGCCGACGGGGACAGACAACTAATGAAAAACTGTTTTTT. Protein: CASSRRGQTTNEKLFF.

V usage is TRBV6-5 and J usage is TRBJ2-5; 9 bases match TRBD1. This CDR3 contains 15 residues. Germline values: CDR1 MNHEY, CDR2 SVGAGI. Losses at the gene ends were 4 bases for V and 4 bases for J; bases not matched to a gene: 7. CDR3 loop: CASSSTGGLPETQYF. CDR3 nucleotide sequence: TGTGCCAGCAGTTCCACAGGGGGCCTCCCAGAGACCCAGTACTTC.